This T cell receptor (beta chain) was found in a study of CD8 T cells in ankylosing spondylitis. General study points: The study identified a TCR beta motif of roughly eight highly homologous variants that appeared characteristic of ankylosing spondylitis blood.

V lost 3 bases to trimming and J lost 0 bases; unmatched junction nucleotides: 7. Germline CDR1 is KGHSH and CDR2 is LQKENI. This CDR3 has 16 residues. TCRdb reanalysed the 5' RACE reads using MiXCR and keeps one entry per CDR3 protein. The data contain about 390,000 distinct CDR3 sequences, more than 20% of them seen just once; the ten biggest clones take up around 17%. The sample holds a few counts of this clonotype. Antigen: not known. Material for sequencing was blood, either unsorted or a sorted T cell fraction (not recorded which). The rearrangement uses TRBV18 and TRBJ2-7; TRBD2 aligns across 8 bases. This sequence originates from a male donor with ankylosing spondylitis. The CDR3 nucleotides read TGTGCCAGCTCACCTCCCACCGGGACTAGCTCCTACGAGCAGTACTTC. Its protein is CASSPPTGTSSYEQYF. Filled out from reference TRBV18 and TRBJ2-7, the complete variable domain reads NAGVMQNPRHLVRRRGQEARLRCSPMKGHSHVYWYRQLPEEGLKFMVYLQKENIIDESGMPKERFSAEFPKEGPSILRIQQVVRGDSAAYFCASSPPTGTSSYEQYFGPGTRLTVT.